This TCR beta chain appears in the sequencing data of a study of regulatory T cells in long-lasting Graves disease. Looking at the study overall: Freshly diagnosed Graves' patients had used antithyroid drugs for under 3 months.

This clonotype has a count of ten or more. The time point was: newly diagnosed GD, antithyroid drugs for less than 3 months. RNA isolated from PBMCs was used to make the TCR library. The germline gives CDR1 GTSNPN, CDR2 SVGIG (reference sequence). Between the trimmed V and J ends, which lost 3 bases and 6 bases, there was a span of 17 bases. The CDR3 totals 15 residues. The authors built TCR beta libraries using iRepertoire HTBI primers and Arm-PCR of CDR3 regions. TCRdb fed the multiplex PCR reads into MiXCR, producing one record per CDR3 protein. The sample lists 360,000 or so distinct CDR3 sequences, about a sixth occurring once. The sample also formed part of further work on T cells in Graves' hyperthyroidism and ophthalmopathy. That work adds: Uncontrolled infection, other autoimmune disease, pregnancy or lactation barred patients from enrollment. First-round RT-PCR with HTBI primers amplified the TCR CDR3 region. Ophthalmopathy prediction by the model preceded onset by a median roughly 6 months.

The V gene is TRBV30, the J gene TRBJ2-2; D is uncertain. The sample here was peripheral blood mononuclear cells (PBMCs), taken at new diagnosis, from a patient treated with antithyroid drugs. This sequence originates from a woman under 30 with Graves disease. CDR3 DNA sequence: TGTGCCTGGAGCCCCGGGCCGGGTTGGTCCGGGGAGCTGTTTTTT. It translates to CAWSPGPGWSGELFF.